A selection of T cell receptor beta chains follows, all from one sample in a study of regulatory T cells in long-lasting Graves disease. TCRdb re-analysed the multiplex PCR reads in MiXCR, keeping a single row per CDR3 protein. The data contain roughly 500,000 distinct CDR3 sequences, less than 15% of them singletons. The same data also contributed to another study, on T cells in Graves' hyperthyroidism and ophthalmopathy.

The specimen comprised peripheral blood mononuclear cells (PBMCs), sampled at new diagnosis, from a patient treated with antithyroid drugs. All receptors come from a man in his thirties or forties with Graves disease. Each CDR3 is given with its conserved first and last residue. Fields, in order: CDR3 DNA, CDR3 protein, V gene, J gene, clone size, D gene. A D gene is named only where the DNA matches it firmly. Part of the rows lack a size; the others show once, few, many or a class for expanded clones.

CDR3nt: TGTGCCAGCAGTCCTCGAATGGGGACACTAGCTAACTATGGCTACACCTTC
CDR3aa: CASSPRMGTLANYGYTF
v_gene: TRBV12-3/TRBV12-4
j_gene: TRBJ1-2
abundance: many
d_gene: NA

CDR3nt: TGCAGTGCGAGGTCCTACCGACTAGCGGGAATAGATACGCAGTATTTT
CDR3aa: CSARSYRLAGIDTQYF
v_gene: TRBV20-1
j_gene: TRBJ2-3
abundance: few
d_gene: TRBD2

CDR3nt: TGTGCCAACTCCCGCCGGAATAAAGATACGCAGTATTTT
CDR3aa: CANSRRNKDTQYF
v_gene: TRBV2
j_gene: TRBJ2-3
abundance: NA
d_gene: NA

CDR3nt: TGTGCCAGCAGCTTTACTACGGGAGTAGGGAAGTTCTTC
CDR3aa: CASSFTTGVGKFF
v_gene: TRBV5-5
j_gene: TRBJ2-1
abundance: NA
d_gene: NA

CDR3nt: TGTGCCAGCACCCCGGGACTAGCGGGAGGACGGAATGAGCAGTTCTTC
CDR3aa: CASTPGLAGGRNEQFF
v_gene: TRBV2
j_gene: TRBJ2-1
abundance: many
d_gene: TRBD2

CDR3nt: TGTGCCAGCAGTGGAACGGACAGATATGGCTACACCTTC
CDR3aa: CASSGTDRYGYTF
v_gene: TRBV27
j_gene: TRBJ1-2
abundance: many
d_gene: NA

CDR3nt: TGTGCCACCAAGACGAGGGGGACTAACACTGAAGCTTTCTTT
CDR3aa: CATKTRGTNTEAFF
v_gene: TRBV15
j_gene: TRBJ1-1
abundance: NA
d_gene: NA

CDR3nt: TGTGCCAGCACTGGGTCACTGAACTATGGCTACACCTTC
CDR3aa: CASTGSLNYGYTF
v_gene: TRBV5-6
j_gene: TRBJ1-2
abundance: NA
d_gene: NA

CDR3nt: TGTGCCAGCACCGGGACAGGGGTCGCTGAAGCTTTCTTT
CDR3aa: CASTGTGVAEAFF
v_gene: TRBV12-3/TRBV12-4
j_gene: TRBJ1-1
abundance: many
d_gene: TRBD1

CDR3nt: TGTGCCAGCAGTTTCCCAGCGATGGGGGTTTACCAAGAGACCCAGTACTTC
CDR3aa: CASSFPAMGVYQETQYF
v_gene: TRBV6-5
j_gene: TRBJ2-5
abundance: many
d_gene: NA

CDR3nt: TGCAGTGCTACGGGCAGGGAAGAGACCCAGTACTTC
CDR3aa: CSATGREETQYF
v_gene: TRBV20-1
j_gene: TRBJ2-5
abundance: NA
d_gene: NA

CDR3nt: TGCGCCAGCAGCCCCACCATGACGGGATACAATGAGCAGTTCTTC
CDR3aa: CASSPTMTGYNEQFF
v_gene: TRBV5-1
j_gene: TRBJ2-1
abundance: many
d_gene: NA

CDR3nt: TGCAGTGCAATCGGACAGAGACCTGAAGCTTTCTTT
CDR3aa: CSAIGQRPEAFF
v_gene: TRBV20-1
j_gene: TRBJ1-1
abundance: many
d_gene: NA

CDR3nt: TGCAGTGCCCGCGGGCTGGCGACTGAAGCTTTCTTT
CDR3aa: CSARGLATEAFF
v_gene: TRBV20-1
j_gene: TRBJ1-1
abundance: many
d_gene: NA

CDR3nt: TGTGCCAGCAACTGGGGCCGCCAATTCACAGATACGCAGTATTTT
CDR3aa: CASNWGRQFTDTQYF
v_gene: TRBV6-1
j_gene: TRBJ2-3
abundance: many
d_gene: NA

CDR3nt: TGCGCCAGCAGCCAACTGATTAAGTCCTCCCGGGACCCTCACTATGGCTACACCTTC
CDR3aa: CASSQLIKSSRDPHYGYTF
v_gene: TRBV4-1
j_gene: TRBJ1-2
abundance: NA
d_gene: NA

CDR3nt: TGTGCCAGCAGCCCGTACACCGGGACTAGCGGCTCCTACGAGCAGTACTTC
CDR3aa: CASSPYTGTSGSYEQYF
v_gene: TRBV4-2
j_gene: TRBJ2-7
abundance: few
d_gene: TRBD2

CDR3nt: TGCAGTGCTAGAGGCTTTAGGAGAGTGAGTACAGATACGCAGTATTTT
CDR3aa: CSARGFRRVSTDTQYF
v_gene: TRBV20-1
j_gene: TRBJ2-3
abundance: many
d_gene: NA

CDR3nt: TGTGCCAGCAGTTTTTACAGGGTAGATACGCAGTATTTT
CDR3aa: CASSFYRVDTQYF
v_gene: TRBV27
j_gene: TRBJ2-3
abundance: many
d_gene: NA

CDR3nt: TGTGCCAGCAGCCCCGGATATAACGAGCAGTACTTC
CDR3aa: CASSPGYNEQYF
v_gene: TRBV7-9
j_gene: TRBJ2-7
abundance: many
d_gene: NA

CDR3nt: TGCAGCGTTTACAACACAGGGGACGCGGGGGTAGGCTACACCTTC
CDR3aa: CSVYNTGDAGVGYTF
v_gene: TRBV29-1
j_gene: TRBJ1-2
abundance: NA
d_gene: TRBD1

CDR3nt: TGTGCCACCAGTGATCCTCGAGATACAGGGACCCGAGCTCCTGGAAACACCATATATTTT
CDR3aa: CATSDPRDTGTRAPGNTIYF
v_gene: TRBV24-1
j_gene: TRBJ1-3
abundance: NA
d_gene: NA

CDR3nt: TGTGCCAGCAGCCCCATAGGGTACGGCTACACCTTC
CDR3aa: CASSPIGYGYTF
v_gene: TRBV7-9
j_gene: TRBJ1-2
abundance: many
d_gene: NA

CDR3nt: TGTGCCAGCAGTTTCAATGAAAAACTGTTTTTT
CDR3aa: CASSFNEKLFF
v_gene: TRBV12-3/TRBV12-4
j_gene: TRBJ1-4
abundance: many
d_gene: NA

CDR3nt: TGTGCCAGCAGCCTCAACACCGGCGATTTGAACACTGAAGCTTTCTTT
CDR3aa: CASSLNTGDLNTEAFF
v_gene: TRBV4-2
j_gene: TRBJ1-1
abundance: NA
d_gene: NA

CDR3nt: TGTGCCAGCGGGGACAGGGCGATTTACAATCAGCCCCAGCATTTT
CDR3aa: CASGDRAIYNQPQHF
v_gene: TRBV6-1
j_gene: TRBJ1-5
abundance: many
d_gene: TRBD1

CDR3nt: TGTGCCAGCAGCTTGGAACTACGTAGCACAGATACGCAGTATTTT
CDR3aa: CASSLELRSTDTQYF
v_gene: TRBV5-1
j_gene: TRBJ2-3
abundance: NA
d_gene: NA

CDR3nt: TGCAGTGCTAGTATGAATCCCCTTCCAGGGCGGGAGGCAACTAATGAAAAACTGTTTTTT
CDR3aa: CSASMNPLPGREATNEKLFF
v_gene: TRBV20-1
j_gene: TRBJ1-4
abundance: few
d_gene: NA

CDR3nt: TGCAGCGTTACCGACGGTAATGGCTACACCTTC
CDR3aa: CSVTDGNGYTF
v_gene: TRBV29-1
j_gene: TRBJ1-2
abundance: few
d_gene: NA

CDR3nt: TGCGCCAGCAGTGAAGGGGGGCGGATCACTGAAGCTTTCTTT
CDR3aa: CASSEGGRITEAFF
v_gene: TRBV10-2
j_gene: TRBJ1-1
abundance: many
d_gene: NA

CDR3nt: TGTGCCAGCAGTTTGAAGTTGGGGCCAGGGACCCAGTACTTC
CDR3aa: CASSLKLGPGTQYF
v_gene: TRBV12-3/TRBV12-4
j_gene: TRBJ2-5
abundance: many
d_gene: NA

CDR3nt: TGTGCCAGCACATCCGGGACAGTGCATCAGCCCCAGCATTTT
CDR3aa: CASTSGTVHQPQHF
v_gene: TRBV6-2/TRBV6-3
j_gene: TRBJ1-5
abundance: many
d_gene: TRBD1